Below, 6 T cell receptor beta chains from the same sample are listed, as sequenced in a study of spatial heterogeneity in lung cancer. From the 5' RACE reads, TCRdb called clonotypes with MiXCR, one entry per CDR3 protein. This table holds about 43,000 distinct CDR3 sequences, 22% found once. The time point is: blood at routine non-recurrence follow-up after resection. The sample in question was PBMCs, obtained at follow-up. The receptors were sampled from a female donor with early-stage non-small cell lung cancer.

This clonotype showed up just once. Given a much more abundant clone one base away, this may be a read error. CDR3 DNA sequence: TGCAGTGCTAGAGCCCGGACCACTAGCGGGAGAGCATATGAGCAGTTCTTC. Encoded protein: CSARARTTSGRAYEQFF. The chain is built from TRBV20-1 and TRBJ2-1; TRBD2 matches 11 bases. The germline gives CDR1 DFQATT, CDR2 SNEGSKA (reference sequence). The CDR3 runs to 17 residues. With 1 base clipped from V and 8 bases from J, the junction kept 13 bases outside the gene matches.

This clonotype was counted only a few times. This chain uses TRBV9 with TRBJ1-2; 9 nucleotides align to TRBD1. CDR3 length: 12 amino acids. The germline V gene has CDR1 SGDLS and CDR2 YYNGEE. V trimming: 6 bases; J trimming: 8 bases; junction bases outside the gene matches: 5. CDR3 in DNA: TGTGCCAGCACCCCAGGACAGGGGGGCTACACCTTC. Residues: CASTPGQGGYTF.

The CDR3 sequence is CASSHPVGGVTKNIQYF. The CDR3 DNA sequence: TGTGCCAGCAGCCATCCCGTGGGGGGAGTAACCAAAAACATTCAGTACTTC. V and J are TRBV7-9 and TRBJ2-4, with a possible D match to TRBD2 (6 bases). The CDR3 length is 17 residues. The V and J ends lost 5 bases and 2 bases respectively, with 19 bases between them. Germline V gene sequence: CDR1 SEHNR, CDR2 FQNEAQ (reference sequence).

The CDR3 DNA reads as TGTGCCAGCTCACCGCGAGCGGGCCCGAAGGGAGAGACCCAGTACTTC. Translating it yields CASSPRAGPKGETQYF. This chain joins TRBV18 and TRBJ2-5; D is perhaps TRBD2 (6 bases). This CDR3 spans 16 amino acids. The germline V gene encodes CDR1 KGHSH and CDR2 LQKENI. With 3 bases removed from V and 4 bases from J, the gap between germline ends came to 18 bases. The full variable domain, completed using reference TRBV18 and TRBJ2-5, is NAGVMQNPRHLVRRRGQEARLRCSPMKGHSHVYWYRQLPEEGLKFMVYLQKENIIDESGMPKERFSAEFPKEGPSILRIQQVVRGDSAAYFCASSPRAGPKGETQYFGPGTRLLVL.

This clonotype was counted at least ten times. The chain recombines TRBV27 with TRBJ2-7, with 7 bases fitting TRBD1. CDR1 MNHEY and CDR2 SMNVEV come from the germline V gene (reference sequence). CDR3 length: 12 amino acids. Trimming took 5 bases from V and 6 from J; bases not matched to a gene: 4. Here the CDR3 DNA reads TGTGCCAGCAGTGCACAGGGGCCCGAGCAGTACTTC. Translating it yields CASSAQGPEQYF.

V and J are TRBV20-1 and TRBJ1-4; 7 bases align to TRBD1. This CDR3 comprises 19 residues. J was trimmed by 3 bases and V by 2 bases; bases with no gene match: 18. Germline loops: CDR1 DFQATT, CDR2 SNEGSKA (reference sequence). The CDR3 loop is CSARWPRQGSVGSNEKLFF. The CDR3 bases are TGCAGTGCTAGATGGCCCCGACAGGGTTCAGTTGGATCTAATGAAAAACTGTTTTTT.